A single sample is the source of the 5 T cell receptor beta chains below, sequenced in a study of blood T cell repertoires in COVID-19. Repertoires were generated with immunoSEQ multiplex PCR, while TCRdb's copy carries only in-frame clones and drops some. Here the sample spans over 10,000 clones, 90% being singletons. Source material: peripheral blood. The receptor set was obtained from a human donor with active COVID-19. The donor label of this sample is uncertain.

This rearrangement joins TRBV6-1 to TRBJ2-5, with 15 bases that match TRBD2. The CDR3 has 16 residues. The V gene end was trimmed by 4 bases and the J gene end by 5 bases; junction bases not matched to a gene: 5. Germline CDR1 and CDR2: MNHNS and SASEGT. CDR3 sequence (DNA): TGTGCCAGCAGTGGGACTAGCGGGGGGGCTGGGGAGACCCAGTACTTC. This sequence encodes CASSGTSGGAGETQYF.

The rearrangement links TRBV2 to TRBJ2-1; 8 nucleotides agree with TRBD2. V trimming: 3 bases; J trimming: 7 bases; junction bases outside the gene matches: 8. CDR3 size: 15 residues. Germline V lookup: CDR1 SNHLY, CDR2 FYNNEI. CDR3 amino acids: CASSEGRGGHNEQFF. The CDR3 coding sequence is TGTGCCAGCAGTGAGGGACGGGGGGGCCATAATGAGCAGTTCTTC.

The V and J genes are TRBV20-1 and TRBJ2-3, with D maybe TRBD2 (6 bases). The CDR3 spans 15 residues. Trimming stripped 6 bases from V and 0 bases from J, with 16 bases between. Germline CDR1 DFQATT, CDR2 SNEGSKA (reference sequence). CDR3 region: CSASTGGSSTDTQYF. CDR3 sequence (DNA): TGCAGTGCAAGTACCGGGGGTTCAAGCACAGATACGCAGTATTTT.

The V call is TRBV10-3, the J call TRBJ2-2, with 10 bases matching TRBD2. Germline-derived CDR1 and CDR2 are ENHRY and SYGVKD. Trimming cost V 9 bases and J 4 bases; bases outside gene matches: 5. The CDR3 is 14 amino acids. The CDR3 DNA follows: TGTGCCATAGGGACTAGCGAAGGCACCGGGGAGCTGTTTTTT. Translated: CAIGTSEGTGELFF.

This rearrangement joins TRBV7-8 to TRBJ2-5, with D unclear. Trimming pared 9 bases from V and 2 bases from J, leaving 10 bases between. Germline CDR1 and CDR2: SGHVS and FQNEAQ. This CDR3 contains 12 residues. The CDR3 sequence is CASSRPQETQYF. As DNA, the CDR3 is TGTGCCAGTAGCCGACCACAAGAGACCCAGTACTTC. Full variable domain (rest looked up from reference TRBV7-8 and TRBJ2-5): GAGVSQSPRYKVAKRGQDVALRCDPISGHVSLFWYQQALGQGPEFLTYFQNEAQLDKSGLPSDRFFAERPEGSVSTLKIQRTQQEDSAVYLCASSRPQETQYFGPGTRLLVL.